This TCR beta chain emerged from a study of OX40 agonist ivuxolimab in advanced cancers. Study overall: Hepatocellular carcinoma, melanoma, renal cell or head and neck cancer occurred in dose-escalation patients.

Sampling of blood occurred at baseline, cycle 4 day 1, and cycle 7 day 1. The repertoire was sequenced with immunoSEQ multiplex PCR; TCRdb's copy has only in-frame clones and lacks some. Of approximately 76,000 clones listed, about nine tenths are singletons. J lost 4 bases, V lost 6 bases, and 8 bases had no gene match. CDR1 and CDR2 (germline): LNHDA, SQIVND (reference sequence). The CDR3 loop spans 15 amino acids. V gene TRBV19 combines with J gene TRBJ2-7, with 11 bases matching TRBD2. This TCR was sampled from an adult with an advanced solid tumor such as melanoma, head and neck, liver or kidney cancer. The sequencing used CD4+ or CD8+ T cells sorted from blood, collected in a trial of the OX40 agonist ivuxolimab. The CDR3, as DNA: TGTGCCAGTAGCGGAAGACTAGCGGGGCGGTACGAGCAGTACTTC. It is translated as CASSGRLAGRYEQYF.